This paragraph covers one T cell receptor beta chain sequence. No antigen is known for it. Separation from the 666-subject first cohort characterized the roughly 130-subject validation cohort, to which the donors belonged. The CDR3 extends over 16 amino acids. Sequencing was performed with immunoSEQ multiplex PCR; in TCRdb, only in-frame clones are kept and a portion is missing. The data hold around 120,000 clones, with about 83% observed a single time. These data are taken from a study of cytomegalovirus exposure and HLA in healthy donors. Study-level findings and limits: Confirmation was obtained in vitro that a few CMV-associated chains are specific for CMV antigens. The tendency of first-cohort TCR clusters to co-occur in the roughly 110 validation repertoires was the finding of a later analysis.

The receptor was derived from a man aged 18 to 29 in good health and CMV-seronegative. This chain connects TRBV1 to TRBJ2-7; the table names TRBD2, a call not compared with the DNA. TRBV1 is labeled a pseudogene. Sequencing input: PBMCs. CDR3: CTSSLRTSVNPYEQYF. The CDR3 DNA follows: TGCACCAGCAGCCTCAGGACTAGCGTGAACCCCTACGAGCAGTACTTC.